Presented here are 27 T cell receptor beta chains from one specimen sequenced in a study of OX40 agonist ivuxolimab in advanced cancers. TCRdb keeps only in-frame clones here, not all; method: immunoSEQ multiplex PCR. The data show roughly 70,000 clones, 87% seen once. The sample consisted of CD4+ or CD8+ T cells sorted from blood, taken in a trial of the OX40 agonist ivuxolimab. The receptors here all came from an adult with an advanced solid tumor such as melanoma, head and neck, liver or kidney cancer.

The rearrangement links TRBV18 to TRBJ2-1; 9 bases are a match to TRBD2. The CDR3 has 15 residues. Germline V gene sequence: CDR1 KGHSH, CDR2 LQKENI. The trim removed 3 bases at V and 7 bases at J, leaving 7 bases unmatched. The CDR3 spells CASSPSAGGINEQFF. CDR3 coding DNA: TGTGCCAGCTCACCCTCAGCGGGAGGAATAAATGAGCAGTTCTTC.

The rearrangement links TRBV18 to TRBJ2-1, with D tentatively TRBD1 (6 bases). Between the trimmed V and J ends, which lost 8 bases and 0 bases, there was a span of 14 bases. This CDR3 has 15 residues. Germline CDR1 is KGHSH and CDR2 is LQKENI. CDR3 DNA sequence: TGTGCCAGCCAAAGGACAGATCACTCCTACAATGAGCAGTTCTTC. Amino acid sequence: CASQRTDHSYNEQFF.

The chain has TRBV19 and TRBJ2-3, with D possibly TRBD2 on 5 matching bases. This CDR3 has 14 residues. Trimming removed 4 bases from V and 7 bases from J, with 15 bases in between. Germline assignment: CDR1 LNHDA and CDR2 SQIVND (reference sequence). CDR3 DNA: TGTGCCAGTAGTACCCCCCAGACCGGGAATACGCAGTATTTT. It yields the protein CASSTPQTGNTQYF. Filled out from reference TRBV19 and TRBJ2-3, the complete variable domain reads DGGITQSPKYLFRKEGQNVTLSCEQNLNHDAMYWYRQDPGQGLRLIYYSQIVNDFQKGDIAEGYSVSREKKESFPLTVTSAQKNPTAFYLCASSTPQTGNTQYFGPGTRLTVL.

This sequence joins TRBV5-1 and TRBJ1-4; D may be TRBD1 (5 bases). The V and J ends lost 6 bases and 6 bases respectively, with 15 bases between them. Germline V gives CDR1 SGHRS, CDR2 YFSETQ. The CDR3 length is 14 residues. This CDR3 reads CASTMGGFDEKLFF. DNA of the CDR3: TGCGCCAGCACCATGGGGGGGTTTGATGAAAAACTGTTTTTT.

The chain has TRBV5-1 and TRBJ2-1; 10 nucleotides match TRBD2. V lost 3 bases and J lost 4; bases outside the gene matches: 4. CDR1 SGHRS and CDR2 YFSETQ come from the germline V gene. The CDR3 spans 15 residues. The CDR3 DNA reads as TGCGCCAGCAGCTCGCGACTAGCGGGTTACAATGAGCAGTTCTTC. Encoded protein: CASSSRLAGYNEQFF.

V and J are TRBV28 and TRBJ1-1, with 9 bases matching TRBD1. The V gene end was trimmed by 6 bases and the J gene end by 0 bases; junction bases not matched to a gene: 8. Germline values: CDR1 MDHEN, CDR2 SYDVKM. The CDR3 loop spans 16 amino acids. CDR3 in amino acids: CASSTYRGRMNTEAFF. For the CDR3, the DNA is TGTGCCAGCAGCACATACAGGGGGCGAATGAACACTGAAGCTTTCTTT.

The chain joins TRBV7-9 to TRBJ2-7; 9 bases are shared with TRBD2. Germline V gene sequence: CDR1 SEHNR, CDR2 FQNEAQ (reference sequence). The CDR3 is made up of 14 amino acids. V gave up 5 bases and J gave up 3 bases; unmatched junction bases: 5. CDR3 in amino acids: CASSVGLAGYEQYF. The CDR3 DNA sequence: TGTGCCAGCAGCGTGGGACTAGCAGGCTACGAGCAGTACTTC.

This chain connects TRBV19 to TRBJ2-7, with D possibly being TRBD1 (6 bases). The germline gives CDR1 LNHDA, CDR2 SQIVND (reference sequence). This CDR3 spans 14 amino acids. V gave up 6 bases and J gave up 6 bases, with 18 bases separating them. Here the CDR3 DNA reads TGTGCCAGTAGCATAACTCAGGGGAGCGGCGAGCAGTACTTC. Translating gives CASSITQGSGEQYF.

The chain couples TRBV6-6 to TRBJ1-2; D is unresolved. The V gene's germline CDR1 is MNHNY and CDR2 SVGAGI (reference sequence). Trimming took 5 bases from V and 8 from J, leaving 21 bases between them. The CDR3 loop spans 15 amino acids. Here the CDR3 reads CASSKVFTTTEGYTF. The CDR3 nucleotides read TGTGCCAGCAGTAAGGTGTTTACCACTACGGAGGGCTACACCTTC.

The chain uses TRBV5-1 and TRBJ2-1; TRBD1 might be the D (5 bases). Germline assignment: CDR1 SGHRS and CDR2 YFSETQ. This CDR3 contains 14 residues. Trimming stripped 4 bases from V and 4 bases from J, with 12 bases between. The CDR3 sequence: CASSRIQDYNEQFF. CDR3 DNA: TGCGCCAGCAGCCGGATACAGGATTACAATGAGCAGTTCTTC.

Only a few counts were recorded for this clone. The chain recombines TRBV5-1 with TRBJ2-7, with TRBD2 matching over 9 bases. V lost 2 bases, J lost 12 bases, and 6 bases stayed unmatched. The germline V gene has CDR1 SGHRS and CDR2 YFSETQ. This CDR3 has 12 residues. The CDR3 region is CASSLIAGDPYF. Here the CDR3 DNA reads TGCGCCAGCAGCTTAATAGCGGGGGACCCGTACTTC.

The chain employs TRBV28 and TRBJ2-2; D unclear. Trimming pared 10 bases from V and 1 base from J, leaving 16 bases between. Germline V gives CDR1 MDHEN, CDR2 SYDVKM. The CDR3 extends over 15 amino acids. The CDR3: CATPGPHQNTGELFF. The CDR3, as DNA: TGTGCCACCCCCGGGCCCCACCAGAACACCGGGGAGCTGTTTTTT.

The J gene is TRBJ1-2, the V gene TRBV5-4; perhaps TRBD1 as D (5 bases). This CDR3 has 15 residues. Trimming pared 2 bases from V and 2 bases from J, leaving 13 bases between. Germline loops: CDR1 SGHNT, CDR2 YYREEE (reference sequence). The CDR3 DNA is TGTGCCAGCAGCTTTGAAGGGGCGAAGAACTATGGCTACACCTTC. As protein: CASSFEGAKNYGYTF. Based on the CDR3 plus reference TRBV5-4 and TRBJ1-2, the full variable domain is ETGVTQSPTHLIKTRGQQVTLRCSSQSGHNTVSWYQQALGQGPQFIFQYYREEENGRGNFPPRFSGLQFPNYSSELNVNALELDDSALYLCASSFEGAKNYGYTFGSGTRLTVV.

The V gene is TRBV28, the J gene TRBJ2-3, with 8 bases fitting TRBD2. This CDR3 region has 18 residues. Germline V gives CDR1 MDHEN, CDR2 SYDVKM. The ends lost 5 bases at V and 5 bases at J; junction bases unmatched: 18. The CDR3 region has the DNA TGTGCCAGCAGTGGGCAGACTTTAACGGGGGGGCTGTTAGATACGCAGTATTTT. It specifies CASSGQTLTGGLLDTQYF.

V usage is TRBV30 and J usage is TRBJ2-1, with 7 bases identical to TRBD2. Trimming at V came to 5 bases and at J to 6 bases, leaving 7 bases not matched to a gene. The CDR3 loop spans 13 amino acids. Germline lookup yields CDR1 GTSNPN and CDR2 SVGIG (reference sequence). CDR3 sequence reads: CAWGVGGGNEQFF. In nucleotides, the CDR3 is TGTGCCTGGGGGGTGGGGGGGGGCAATGAGCAGTTCTTC. The variable domain in full, completed from reference TRBV30 and TRBJ2-1, reads SQTIHQWPATLVQPVGSPLSLECTVEGTSNPNLYWYRQAAGRGLQLLFYSVGIGQISSEVPQNLSASRPQDRQFILSSKKLLLSDSGFYLCAWGVGGGNEQFFGPGTRLTVL.

This clone has more than one count but fewer than ten. V and J are TRBV28 and TRBJ2-1, with TRBD2 as a possible D gene (6 bases). Germline V lookup: CDR1 MDHEN, CDR2 SYDVKM. Deletions cut 5 bases from V and 9 bases from J, with 11 bases between. The CDR3 is made up of 12 amino acids. The CDR3 is CASSALAGEQFF. In DNA form, the CDR3 reads TGTGCCAGCAGTGCACTAGCTGGTGAGCAGTTCTTC.

The rearrangement links TRBV19 to TRBJ1-4; 10 nucleotides agree with TRBD1. Trimming removed 6 bases from V and 6 bases from J; junction bases left unmatched: 7. The CDR3 is made up of 15 amino acids. Germline assignment: CDR1 LNHDA and CDR2 SQIVND (reference sequence). The CDR3 is CASRDPGQGYEKLFF. CDR3 DNA: TGTGCCAGTAGGGACCCGGGACAGGGGTATGAAAAACTGTTTTTT.

This chain joins TRBV11-2 and TRBJ2-1; D remains unclear. Trimming removed 5 bases from V and 10 bases from J, with 12 bases in between. There are 12 residues in the CDR3. Looked up from germline, CDR1 is SGHAT and CDR2 is FQNNGV. The CDR3: CASSHEVGEQFF. Here the CDR3 DNA reads TGTGCCAGCAGCCACGAAGTAGGGGAGCAGTTCTTC.

This rearrangement joins TRBV19 to TRBJ1-2; the D gene is possibly TRBD1 (6 bases). The CDR3 is 16 amino acids. V lost 6 bases and J lost 1, with 18 bases in between. From germline, CDR1 is LNHDA and CDR2 SQIVND (reference sequence). CDR3: CASSGGGQKGNYGYTF. The DNA for the CDR3 is TGTGCCAGTAGCGGCGGGGGGCAGAAGGGTAACTATGGCTACACCTTC. Supplemented by reference TRBV19 and TRBJ1-2, the full variable domain reads DGGITQSPKYLFRKEGQNVTLSCEQNLNHDAMYWYRQDPGQGLRLIYYSQIVNDFQKGDIAEGYSVSREKKESFPLTVTSAQKNPTAFYLCASSGGGQKGNYGYTFGSGTRLTVV.

The chain combines TRBV7-8 with TRBJ2-5, with 8 bases matching TRBD1. V shed 1 base, J shed 2 bases, and the junction held 9 bases outside the gene matches. This CDR3 has 17 residues. The germline CDR1 and CDR2 sequences are SGHVS and FQNEAQ. Here the CDR3 reads CASSLGPQGARQETQYF. CDR3 DNA: TGTGCCAGCAGCTTAGGACCCCAGGGGGCACGGCAAGAGACCCAGTACTTC.

The rearrangement joins TRBV4-1 to TRBJ1-5; 7 nucleotides line up with TRBD1. With 1 base clipped from V and 5 bases from J, the junction kept 5 bases outside the gene matches. From germline, CDR1 is MGHRA and CDR2 YSYEKL. The CDR3 consists of 15 residues. In DNA, the CDR3 is TGCGCCAGCAGCCAAGGGGAGGGGGCCTATCAGCCCCAGCATTTT. Translated, it gives CASSQGEGAYQPQHF.

CDR3 nucleotides: TGTGCCAGCAACCCTGTCTCTGGAGAGCAGTTCTTC. Amino acid sequence: CASNPVSGEQFF. V usage is TRBV7-9 and J usage is TRBJ2-1, with D unclear. The V gene lost 7 bases and the J gene lost 10 bases, with 14 bases spanning the gap. The germline CDR1 and CDR2 sequences are SEHNR and FQNEAQ (reference sequence). The CDR3 consists of 12 residues.

The CDR3 nucleotides read TGTGCCAGCAGTTACTCATCCGCGGATCGGTCTTACGAGCAGTACTTC. Translating gives CASSYSSADRSYEQYF. This rearrangement joins TRBV6-5 to TRBJ2-7; D gene uncertain. V was clipped by 0 bases and J by 4 bases, with 16 bases between them. This CDR3 region has 16 residues. CDR1 is MNHEY and CDR2 is SVGAGI in the germline V gene.

The table lists this clone with a count of one. The rearrangement joins TRBV11-3 to TRBJ1-4; 8 bases are a match to TRBD1. The germline V gene has CDR1 SGHNT and CDR2 YENEEA. The CDR3 consists of 12 residues. V lost 8 bases, J lost 10 bases, and 6 bases stayed unmatched. CDR3 bases: TGTGCCAGCTCTTCCACAGGGGGAAAACTGTTTTTT. Encoded protein: CASSSTGGKLFF.

The V gene is TRBV5-8, the J gene TRBJ2-7; 11 bases map to TRBD1. The J segment lost 5 bases and the V segment lost 0 bases, leaving 10 bases of the junction unmatched. CDR3 length: 17 residues. Germline values: CDR1 SGHTS, CDR2 YDEGEE. CDR3 nucleotides: TGTGCCAGCAGCTTGGCGTATCAAAGGACAGGGGGCGACGAGCAGTACTTC. Translation gives CASSLAYQRTGGDEQYF.

This chain uses TRBV5-1 with TRBJ1-6, with TRBD1 identical over 11 bases. V was clipped by 4 bases and J by 2 bases; unmatched bases: 5. The germline gives CDR1 SGHRS, CDR2 YFSETQ. The CDR3 consists of 17 residues. CDR3 protein: CASSGGDRGTYNSPLHF. Written as DNA, the CDR3 is TGCGCCAGCAGCGGAGGGGACAGGGGGACCTATAATTCACCCCTCCACTTT.

The chain uses TRBV9 and TRBJ2-2, with D maybe TRBD2 (6 bases). Germline CDR1 SGDLS, CDR2 YYNGEE. The CDR3 is made up of 17 amino acids. The germline V and J ends were trimmed by 4 bases and 5 bases, with 21 bases remaining between them. The CDR3 nucleotides are TGTGCCAGCAGCAGTCCGGGACTCTCGAGGGGAACCGGGGAGCTGTTTTTT. Translation gives CASSSPGLSRGTGELFF.